These 2 T cell receptor beta chains were all obtained from the same sample, sequenced in a study of Graves' ophthalmopathy and Graves' hyperthyroidism. RNA transcripts yielded amplified TCR beta CDR3 regions. First-round RT-PCR employed HTBI primers, with a second-round multiplex PCR after it. TCRdb processed the multiplex PCR reads anew with MiXCR; each CDR3 protein has one entry. This sample has some 1.1 million distinct CDR3 sequences, with roughly two fifths found just once. Sequenced: peripheral blood or thyroid tissue (not recorded which). All receptors come from an adult man with Graves' hyperthyroidism.

The genes are TRBV2 and TRBJ2-7, with TRBD2 matching over 7 bases. The ends lost 1 base at V and 4 bases at J; junction bases unmatched: 7. The V gene's germline CDR1 is SNHLY and CDR2 FYNNEI. The CDR3 covers 15 residues. The CDR3 spells CASSEGVSGSYEQYF. The CDR3 bases are TGTGCCAGCAGTGAAGGGGTTAGCGGGTCATACGAGCAGTACTTC.

The J gene is TRBJ2-7, the V gene TRBV9; 10 bases line up with TRBD2. The CDR3 length is 18 residues. V lost 4 bases to trimming and J lost 0 bases; unmatched junction nucleotides: 13. Germline V gene data show CDR1 as SGDLS and CDR2 as YYNGEE. CDR3 amino acids: CASSQAPSGGRSSYEQYF. The CDR3 coding sequence is TGTGCCAGCAGCCAAGCCCCTAGCGGGGGCAGGAGCTCCTACGAGCAGTACTTC. Together with reference TRBV9 and TRBJ2-7, the CDR3 gives the full variable domain: DSGVTQTPKHLITATGQRVTLRCSPRSGDLSVYWYQQSLDQGLQFLIQYYNGEERAKGNILERFSAQQFPDLHSELNLSSLELGDSALYFCASSQAPSGGRSSYEQYFGPGTRLTVT.